One sample yielded the 25 T cell receptor beta chains listed below, sequenced in a study of PD-1 blockade in classical Hodgkin lymphoma. Assay used: immunoSEQ multiplex PCR; TCRdb lists only in-frame clones, some missing. The sample carries more than 45,000 clones, around 78% recorded once. Relapses following autologous stem cell transplantation were seen in all patients, with brentuximab vedotin exposure varying. The sequenced sample was peripheral blood mononuclear cells (PBMCs), obtained before the second cycle of nivolumab. The receptors come from a human donor with classical Hodgkin lymphoma.

The V and J genes are TRBV7-6 and TRBJ2-2; D possibly corresponds to TRBD2 (6 bases). V was cut by 3 bases and J by 6 bases, with 14 bases left in between. Germline V gene data show CDR1 as SGHVS and CDR2 as FNYEAQ. This CDR3 is built from 15 residues. CDR3 in amino acids: CASSLWGGTAGELFF. Here the CDR3 DNA reads TGTGCCAGCAGCTTGTGGGGCGGGACCGCCGGGGAGCTGTTTTTT.

The V call is TRBV11-2, the J call TRBJ2-7, with 11 bases aligning to TRBD2. Trimming cost V 5 bases and J 3 bases; bases outside gene matches: 15. CDR1 SGHAT and CDR2 FQNNGV come from the germline V gene. The CDR3 is 18 amino acids. The CDR3 here is CASSVTSGSSSGLYEQYF. In DNA form, the CDR3 reads TGTGCCAGCAGCGTAACTAGCGGGAGTTCCTCAGGACTCTACGAGCAGTACTTC.

The gene calls are TRBV27 and TRBJ2-7; the match to TRBD1 covers 8 bases. The CDR3 is made up of 13 amino acids. Germline trimming cut 6 bases from V and 5 bases from J; bases unmatched to any gene: 6. The V gene's germline CDR1 is MNHEY and CDR2 SMNVEV (reference sequence). In DNA, the CDR3 is TGTGCCAGCAGCTCCGACAGGGGCCACGAGCAGTACTTC. This sequence encodes CASSSDRGHEQYF.

The gene calls are TRBV30 and TRBJ1-2; the D gene is possibly TRBD1 (6 bases). The CDR3 is 14 amino acids. The ends were cut back, 1 base at V and 4 bases at J, with 13 bases in the middle. From germline, CDR1 is GTSNPN and CDR2 SVGIG (reference sequence). The CDR3 sequence is CAWSGRGGAYGYTF. The CDR3 DNA reads TGTGCCTGGAGTGGGCGGGGGGGGGCCTATGGCTACACCTTC.

The chain joins TRBV25-1 to TRBJ1-1; D gene ambiguous. CDR1 is MGHDK, CDR2 SYGVNS, per germline. The CDR3 is 16 amino acids. V was pared by 3 bases and J by 2 bases, with 16 bases between. In nucleotides, the CDR3 is TGTGCCAGCAGTGAGGCCCTGGGGTTCAGAAACACTGAAGCTTTCTTT. Amino acids: CASSEALGFRNTEAFF.

The V and J genes are TRBV9 and TRBJ2-4; the match to TRBD2 covers 7 bases. V lost 1 base, J lost 2 bases, and 15 bases stayed unmatched. Germline values: CDR1 SGDLS, CDR2 YYNGEE. The CDR3 extends over 19 amino acids. The chain's CDR3 is CASSVSPGAGDGTKNIQYF. DNA of the CDR3: TGTGCCAGCAGCGTAAGCCCTGGGGCGGGAGACGGGACCAAAAACATTCAGTACTTC.

By frequency in the sample, this clone is large (0.1 to 1%). The chain recombines TRBV19 with TRBJ1-3, with D uncertain. The CDR3 spans 13 residues. Trimming took 8 bases from V and 0 from J, leaving 8 bases between them. Germline CDR1 is LNHDA and CDR2 is SQIVND (reference sequence). The CDR3 nucleotides read TGTGCCAGTGGAGTCTTCTCTGGAAACACCATATATTTT. Its translation: CASGVFSGNTIYF.

The chain carries TRBV7-9 and TRBJ2-1; 11 nucleotides agree with TRBD2. The CDR3 loop spans 16 amino acids. Trimming cost V 3 bases and J 6 bases; bases outside gene matches: 7. CDR1 and CDR2 (germline): SEHNR, FQNEAQ (reference sequence). CDR3 region: CASSFSGLAEFNEQFF. The CDR3 DNA reads as TGTGCCAGCAGCTTTTCGGGACTAGCGGAATTCAATGAGCAGTTCTTC. Full variable domain (missing parts from reference TRBV7-9 and TRBJ2-1): DTGVSQNPRHKITKRGQNVTFRCDPISEHNRLYWYRQTLGQGPEFLTYFQNEAQLEKSRLLSDRFSAERPKGSFSTLEIQRTEQGDSAMYLCASSFSGLAEFNEQFFGPGTRLTVL.

This chain joins TRBV6-5 and TRBJ2-7; no clear D gene. From germline, CDR1 is MNHEY and CDR2 SVGAGI. Trimming pared 5 bases from V and 6 bases from J, leaving 17 bases between. The CDR3 extends over 14 amino acids. The CDR3 is CASSTAASVFEQYF. As DNA, the CDR3 is TGTGCCAGCAGTACCGCCGCCTCGGTCTTCGAGCAGTACTTC.

J is TRBJ1-1 and V is TRBV28; 9 nucleotides agree with TRBD1. The CDR3 has 14 amino acids. V gave up 11 bases and J gave up 7 bases; unmatched junction bases: 14. Germline V gives CDR1 MDHEN, CDR2 SYDVKM. The DNA for the CDR3 is TGTGCCGGACGACGGGGACAGGGTATCAGTGAAGCTTTCTTT. This encodes CAGRRGQGISEAFF.

This chain joins TRBV11-1 and TRBJ2-5; D is undetermined. Trimming shortened V by 1 base and J by 2 bases, and 14 bases separated the two germline ends. The CDR3 length is 16 residues. The germline CDR1 and CDR2 sequences are SGHAT and FQDESV (reference sequence). The CDR3 region has the DNA TGTGCCAGCAGCTTAGTCGGCGGACCTATACAAGAGACCCAGTACTTC. Encoded protein: CASSLVGGPIQETQYF.

This rearrangement joins TRBV19 to TRBJ2-2; D ambiguous. This CDR3 region has 13 residues. V lost 7 bases to trimming and J lost 6 bases, with 12 bases between them. Germline assignment: CDR1 LNHDA and CDR2 SQIVND (reference sequence). The CDR3 DNA sequence: TGTGCCAGTACACAGCTTACCGCCGGGGAGCTGTTTTTT. Residues: CASTQLTAGELFF. The entire variable domain, with the rest obtained from reference TRBV19 and TRBJ2-2, is as follows: DGGITQSPKYLFRKEGQNVTLSCEQNLNHDAMYWYRQDPGQGLRLIYYSQIVNDFQKGDIAEGYSVSREKKESFPLTVTSAQKNPTAFYLCASTQLTAGELFFGEGSRLTVL.

This clone counts as medium-sized. This chain links TRBV6-5 with TRBJ1-2; D is ambiguous. Germline V gives CDR1 MNHEY, CDR2 SVGAGI. The CDR3 covers 14 residues. V lost 10 bases, J lost 8 bases, and 23 bases lay in between. The CDR3 here is CATQLMEGFRGYTF. The CDR3 DNA reads as TGTGCCACCCAGCTAATGGAAGGTTTTCGCGGCTACACCTTC.

The chain couples TRBV7-2 to TRBJ2-7; 8 nucleotides agree with TRBD2. Trimming cost V 1 base and J 4 bases; bases outside gene matches: 9. The CDR3 has 16 residues. CDR1 and CDR2 from the germline V gene are SGHTA and FQGNSA. CDR3 region: CASSLVSGSVTYEQYF. CDR3 bases: TGTGCCAGCAGCTTAGTCAGCGGGAGCGTTACTTACGAGCAGTACTTC. Full variable domain (missing parts from reference TRBV7-2 and TRBJ2-7): GAGVSQSPSNKVTEKGKDVELRCDPISGHTALYWYRQSLGQGLEFLIYFQGNSAPDKSGLPSDRFSAERTGGSVSTLTIQRTQQEDSAVYLCASSLVSGSVTYEQYFGPGTRLTVT.

The V and J genes are TRBV6-6 and TRBJ1-5; TRBD1 is a possible D gene (6 bases). Germline CDR1 and CDR2: MNHNY and SVGAGI (reference sequence). Trimming removed 4 bases at V and 4 bases at J, with 11 bases between. CDR3 length equals 14 residues. The CDR3 sequence is CASSLGQGNQPQHF. DNA of the CDR3: TGTGCCAGCAGTTTAGGTCAGGGGAATCAGCCCCAGCATTTT.

V and J are TRBV9 and TRBJ2-3; 7 bases fit TRBD1. This CDR3 comprises 17 residues. Germline V gives CDR1 SGDLS, CDR2 YYNGEE. Trimming took 0 bases from V and 3 from J; bases not matched to a gene: 10. DNA of the CDR3: TGTGCCAGCAGCGTAGTAGGCGCCGCAGGGGGTACAGATACGCAGTATTTT. It is translated as CASSVVGAAGGTDTQYF.

The J gene is TRBJ2-7, the V gene TRBV27, with 8 bases lining up with TRBD1. Germline V lookup: CDR1 MNHEY, CDR2 SMNVEV (reference sequence). After removal of 5 bases from V and 2 bases from J, the junction contained 11 bases not matched to a gene. This CDR3 spans 16 amino acids. CDR3 coding DNA: TGTGCCAGCAGTCCGTTGGACAGGGCGGGGACCTACGAGCAGTACTTC. Its protein product is CASSPLDRAGTYEQYF.

The chain joins TRBV29-1 to TRBJ2-7; D is undetermined. Trimming removed 5 bases at V and 2 bases at J, with 10 bases between. The CDR3 has 12 residues. CDR1 and CDR2 from the germline V gene are SQVTM and ANQGSEA. CDR3 residues: CSVSYGPYEQYF. CDR3 bases: TGCAGCGTTTCTTACGGCCCCTACGAGCAGTACTTC.

The genes are TRBV28 and TRBJ2-1, with TRBD1 matching 7 bases. Germline-derived CDR1 and CDR2 are MDHEN and SYDVKM. The CDR3 consists of 15 residues. The ends lost 2 bases at V and 4 bases at J; junction bases unmatched: 5. CDR3 coding DNA: TGTGCCAGCAGTTTACCGGGGACAGCTTACAATGAGCAGTTCTTC. This codes for CASSLPGTAYNEQFF.

V and J are TRBV28 and TRBJ1-1; weak D call: TRBD1 (6 bases). V lost 2 bases and J 2 bases, leaving 18 bases between the germline ends. The CDR3 extends over 17 amino acids. Germline V gene lookup returns CDR1 MDHEN and CDR2 SYDVKM. The CDR3 here is CASSLHSRTVPNTEAFF. CDR3 DNA sequence: TGTGCCAGCAGTTTACACTCAAGGACAGTTCCTAACACTGAAGCTTTCTTT.

V and J are TRBV25-1 and TRBJ1-1; D is unclear. Germline-derived CDR1 and CDR2 are MGHDK and SYGVNS. This CDR3 has 14 residues. Trimming took 3 bases from V and 6 from J, leaving 14 bases between them. CDR3 amino acids: CASSERMGSPEAFF. As DNA, the CDR3 is TGTGCCAGCAGTGAGAGGATGGGATCCCCTGAAGCTTTCTTT.

Note on this clone: Other DNA sequences of this sample code for an identical CDR3. This chain joins TRBV6-5 and TRBJ1-5, with D possibly being TRBD1 (5 bases). This CDR3 contains 15 residues. Germline V gives CDR1 MNHEY, CDR2 SVGAGI. Trimming cost V 6 bases and J 0 bases, with 12 bases left between them. CDR3 in DNA: TGTGCCAGCAGCCCGGGACTTCTTAGCAATCAGCCCCAGCATTTT. Translated, it gives CASSPGLLSNQPQHF.

V and J are TRBV28 and TRBJ1-2; no clear D gene. V lost 3 bases and J 4 bases, leaving 12 bases between the germline ends. From germline, CDR1 is MDHEN and CDR2 SYDVKM. The CDR3 totals 14 residues. The CDR3 here is CASSFSLLGYGYTF. CDR3 nucleotide sequence: TGTGCCAGCAGTTTCAGCCTCTTGGGCTATGGCTACACCTTC.

This clone has more than one count but fewer than ten. This chain joins TRBV10-3 and TRBJ2-1, with a weak D call TRBD2 (6 bases). Germline values: CDR1 ENHRY, CDR2 SYGVKD. V was cut by 5 bases and J by 8 bases, with 13 bases left in between. The CDR3 is 13 residues long. The CDR3: CAISSGLGDEQFF. For the CDR3, the DNA is TGTGCCATCAGTAGCGGGCTGGGGGATGAGCAGTTCTTC.

This chain uses TRBV9 with TRBJ1-5; no clear D. Germline CDR1 and CDR2: SGDLS and YYNGEE. The V gene lost 0 bases and the J gene lost 4 bases, with 11 bases spanning the gap. This CDR3 is built from 15 residues. The CDR3 bases are TGTGCCAGCAGCGTAGAGGGAGGAGCAAATCAGCCCCAGCATTTT. This sequence encodes CASSVEGGANQPQHF. Looking up the rest from reference TRBV9 and TRBJ1-5 gives the full variable domain: DSGVTQTPKHLITATGQRVTLRCSPRSGDLSVYWYQQSLDQGLQFLIQYYNGEERAKGNILERFSAQQFPDLHSELNLSSLELGDSALYFCASSVEGGANQPQHFGDGTRLSIL.